A selection of T cell receptor beta chains follows, all from one sample in a study of naive and memory T cell subsets. MiXCR, run by TCRdb on the UMI-ligation and nested PCR reads, gives a single entry per CDR3 protein. The sample consists of roughly 91,000 distinct CDR3 sequences, about an eighth of them appearing once. Sequenced sample: central memory CD4+ T cells from blood. Receptor source: a human donor in good health. Each CDR3 is given with its conserved first and last residue. D genes are given only for firm matches. Some rows have no size entry. The others give once, few or many, or a class for an expanded clone.

D gene: -
clone size: few
J gene: TRBJ2-7
V gene: TRBV10-3
CDR3 length: 15
CDR3 DNA: TGTGCCATCAGTGACTCACTCAAAGGAGCCTACGAGCAGTACTTC
CDR3 protein: CAISDSLKGAYEQYF

D gene: -
clone size: many
J gene: TRBJ2-1
V gene: TRBV3-1
CDR3 length: 16
CDR3 DNA: TGTGCCAGCAGCCGCTATACTCCTTCCTCCTACAATGAGCAGTTCTTC
CDR3 protein: CASSRYTPSSYNEQFF

D gene: -
clone size: many
J gene: TRBJ2-4
V gene: TRBV29-1
CDR3 length: 15
CDR3 DNA: TGCAGCGTTTCGGGCTTAAGGTCAGGCAAAAACATTCAGTACTTC
CDR3 protein: CSVSGLRSGKNIQYF

D gene: -
clone size: -
J gene: TRBJ2-7
V gene: TRBV5-6
CDR3 length: 13
CDR3 DNA: TGTGCCAGCAGCTTGCTTACAGGGCACGAGCAGTACTTC
CDR3 protein: CASSLLTGHEQYF

D gene: TRBD1
clone size: -
J gene: TRBJ2-5
V gene: TRBV20-1
CDR3 length: 13
CDR3 DNA: TGCAGTGCCCCGGACAGGGTTTTCGAGACCCAGTACTTC
CDR3 protein: CSAPDRVFETQYF

D gene: TRBD1
clone size: -
J gene: TRBJ1-2
V gene: TRBV7-2
CDR3 length: 16
CDR3 DNA: TGTGCCAGCAGCCTGCAAGAACCTCGGACAGGGAGCGGCTACACCTTC
CDR3 protein: CASSLQEPRTGSGYTF

D gene: -
clone size: -
J gene: TRBJ2-3
V gene: TRBV29-1
CDR3 length: 12
CDR3 DNA: TGCAGCGTAGTCGGAGGCCCAGATACGCAGTATTTT
CDR3 protein: CSVVGGPDTQYF

D gene: TRBD1
clone size: -
J gene: TRBJ1-4
V gene: TRBV6-5
CDR3 length: 14
CDR3 DNA: TGTGCCAGCAGTTCGACAGGGGACTCGTTAATGGTGTTTTTT
CDR3 protein: CASSSTGDSLMVFF

D gene: -
clone size: -
J gene: TRBJ1-6
V gene: TRBV7-2
CDR3 length: 14
CDR3 DNA: TGTGCCAGCAGCTTAGTAGGCCAGAATTCACCCCTCCACTTT
CDR3 protein: CASSLVGQNSPLHF

D gene: -
clone size: few
J gene: TRBJ1-2
V gene: TRBV10-3
CDR3 length: 12
CDR3 DNA: TGTGCCATCAACGCAGGACAGTATGGCTACACCTTC
CDR3 protein: CAINAGQYGYTF

D gene: -
clone size: -
J gene: TRBJ1-5
V gene: TRBV12-3/TRBV12-4
CDR3 length: 13
CDR3 DNA: TGTGCCAGCAGTCCCCCAGGGAATCAGCCCCAGCATTTT
CDR3 protein: CASSPPGNQPQHF

D gene: TRBD2
clone size: few
J gene: TRBJ2-1
V gene: TRBV5-1
CDR3 length: 17
CDR3 DNA: TGCGCCAGCAGCTTGGGAAGCCTAGCGGGAGGTTACAATGAGCAGTTCTTC
CDR3 protein: CASSLGSLAGGYNEQFF

D gene: TRBD2
clone size: few
J gene: TRBJ2-7
V gene: TRBV24-1
CDR3 length: 12
CDR3 DNA: TGTGCCACCAGTGCCGCTAGCGGGCCGCAGTACTTC
CDR3 protein: CATSAASGPQYF

D gene: TRBD1
clone size: -
J gene: TRBJ1-5
V gene: TRBV4-1
CDR3 length: 16
CDR3 DNA: TGCGCCAGCAGCCAAGGGGACAGGGGCGGCAATCAGCCCCAGCATTTT
CDR3 protein: CASSQGDRGGNQPQHF

D gene: -
clone size: many
J gene: TRBJ1-2
V gene: TRBV28
CDR3 length: 16
CDR3 DNA: TGTGCCAGCAGTTCCCCGCCATACAAACCTAACTATGGCTACACCTTC
CDR3 protein: CASSSPPYKPNYGYTF

D gene: TRBD1
clone size: -
J gene: TRBJ2-4
V gene: TRBV6-9
CDR3 length: 14
CDR3 DNA: TGTGCCAGGGGACAGGGAGTAGCCAAAAACATTCAGTACTTC
CDR3 protein: CARGQGVAKNIQYF

D gene: TRBD1
clone size: -
J gene: TRBJ2-7
V gene: TRBV6-5
CDR3 length: 14
CDR3 DNA: TGTGCCAGCAGCTCCGGGACAGGGGGTCACGAGCAGTACTTC
CDR3 protein: CASSSGTGGHEQYF

D gene: -
clone size: -
J gene: TRBJ2-7
V gene: TRBV7-9
CDR3 length: 15
CDR3 DNA: TGTGCCAGCACGCCCGGCAGTCCGTATTCCTACGAGCAGTACTTC
CDR3 protein: CASTPGSPYSYEQYF

D gene: -
clone size: -
J gene: TRBJ2-5
V gene: TRBV7-3
CDR3 length: 13
CDR3 DNA: TGTGCCAGCAGCTCGGGACGGCAAGAGACCCAGTACTTC
CDR3 protein: CASSSGRQETQYF

D gene: -
clone size: many
J gene: TRBJ1-5
V gene: TRBV4-1
CDR3 length: 16
CDR3 DNA: TGCGCCAGCAGCCAAGACCGGACCCCCCCGGATCAGCCCCAGCATTTT
CDR3 protein: CASSQDRTPPDQPQHF

D gene: -
clone size: -
J gene: TRBJ1-3
V gene: TRBV6-5
CDR3 length: 15
CDR3 DNA: TGTGCCAGCAGTCCTCTCCAGGGCTCTGGAAACACCATATATTTT
CDR3 protein: CASSPLQGSGNTIYF

D gene: -
clone size: few
J gene: TRBJ2-7
V gene: TRBV28
CDR3 length: 14
CDR3 DNA: TGTGCCAGCAGGGATGGGCCAGCTAGATACGAGCAGTACTTC
CDR3 protein: CASRDGPARYEQYF

D gene: -
clone size: many
J gene: TRBJ2-7
V gene: TRBV7-2
CDR3 length: 16
CDR3 DNA: TGTGCCAGCAGCATCCAGGCCTCCGGAGGAAGGTACGAGCAGTACTTC
CDR3 protein: CASSIQASGGRYEQYF

D gene: -
clone size: many
J gene: TRBJ1-3
V gene: TRBV20-1
CDR3 length: 15
CDR3 DNA: TGCAGTGCTAGGGGACATAGCCGCTCTGGAAACACCATATATTTT
CDR3 protein: CSARGHSRSGNTIYF

D gene: -
clone size: -
J gene: TRBJ2-7
V gene: TRBV29-1
CDR3 length: 15
CDR3 DNA: TGCAGCGTTGAATCCGGGTCAGGGTTGGCCTACGAGCAGTACTTC
CDR3 protein: CSVESGSGLAYEQYF

D gene: TRBD2
clone size: few
J gene: TRBJ2-1
V gene: TRBV15
CDR3 length: 15
CDR3 DNA: TGTGCCACCAGCAGAGATCTGGGGAGCGGGGGTGAGCAGTTCTTC
CDR3 protein: CATSRDLGSGGEQFF

D gene: TRBD2
clone size: many
J gene: TRBJ2-1
V gene: TRBV6-5
CDR3 length: 14
CDR3 DNA: TGTGCCAGCAGAGAGCGGGAGGTCGGGAATGAGCAGTTCTTC
CDR3 protein: CASREREVGNEQFF

D gene: -
clone size: -
J gene: TRBJ1-3
V gene: TRBV27
CDR3 length: 15
CDR3 DNA: TGTGCCAGCAGACCCTGGGATGGACCAGGAAACACCATATATTTT
CDR3 protein: CASRPWDGPGNTIYF

D gene: -
clone size: -
J gene: TRBJ2-3
V gene: TRBV29-1
CDR3 length: 14
CDR3 DNA: TGCAGCGTTGGGCTAGCCAGCTGCACAGATACGCAGTATTTT
CDR3 protein: CSVGLASCTDTQYF

D gene: -
clone size: many
J gene: TRBJ2-7
V gene: TRBV6-5
CDR3 length: 18
CDR3 DNA: TGTGCCAGCAGTTTGAGTCGGGACCTAACAGGTCGCTCCTACGAGCAGTACTTC
CDR3 protein: CASSLSRDLTGRSYEQYF

D gene: TRBD2
clone size: -
J gene: TRBJ2-1
V gene: TRBV10-3
CDR3 length: 16
CDR3 DNA: TGTGCCATCAGTGGGGTAGCGGGAGCCGGGGGCGATGAGCAGTTCTTC
CDR3 protein: CAISGVAGAGGDEQFF

D gene: TRBD1
clone size: few
J gene: TRBJ1-5
V gene: TRBV6-1
CDR3 length: 18
CDR3 DNA: TGTGCCAGCAGACGACAGGGGGGGAGCCTTTTTAGCAATCAGCCCCAGCATTTT
CDR3 protein: CASRRQGGSLFSNQPQHF

D gene: -
clone size: many
J gene: TRBJ2-6
V gene: TRBV27
CDR3 length: 14
CDR3 DNA: TGTGCCAGCGCTCCGGACTCTGGGGCCAACGTCCTGACTTTC
CDR3 protein: CASAPDSGANVLTF

D gene: -
clone size: -
J gene: TRBJ2-4
V gene: TRBV2
CDR3 length: 17
CDR3 DNA: TGTGCCAGCAGTGAATTGGTTGGCGCCTTAGCCAAAAACATTCAGTACTTC
CDR3 protein: CASSELVGALAKNIQYF

D gene: -
clone size: -
J gene: TRBJ1-2
V gene: TRBV19
CDR3 length: 14
CDR3 DNA: TGTGCCAGTCGTAAGGTGGAACTAACCGATGGCTACACCTTC
CDR3 protein: CASRKVELTDGYTF

D gene: -
clone size: many
J gene: TRBJ2-3
V gene: TRBV11-2
CDR3 length: 15
CDR3 DNA: TGTGCCAGCAGCTTAGCCCTCTCCAGAACAGATACGCAGTATTTT
CDR3 protein: CASSLALSRTDTQYF

D gene: -
clone size: -
J gene: TRBJ2-2
V gene: TRBV19
CDR3 length: 12
CDR3 DNA: TGTGCCAGTACAGCTGGGGCCGGGGAGCTGTTTTTT
CDR3 protein: CASTAGAGELFF

D gene: -
clone size: many
J gene: TRBJ2-3
V gene: TRBV18
CDR3 length: 11
CDR3 DNA: TGTGCCAGCTCTCGCAGAGGTGGGCAGTATTTT
CDR3 protein: CASSRRGGQYF

D gene: -
clone size: -
J gene: TRBJ1-1
V gene: TRBV18
CDR3 length: 16
CDR3 DNA: TGTGCCAGCTCACCTCTCACGTCGGGGGGGAACACTGAAGCTTTCTTT
CDR3 protein: CASSPLTSGGNTEAFF

D gene: -
clone size: many
J gene: TRBJ1-1
V gene: TRBV29-1
CDR3 length: 13
CDR3 DNA: TGCAGCGTAGCCGGGTCCCAGGACACTGAAGCTTTCTTT
CDR3 protein: CSVAGSQDTEAFF

D gene: TRBD1
clone size: many
J gene: TRBJ1-4
V gene: TRBV4-1
CDR3 length: 15
CDR3 DNA: TGCGCCAGCAGCCAAGGACAGGGAACTAATGAAAAACTGTTTTTT
CDR3 protein: CASSQGQGTNEKLFF

D gene: TRBD1
clone size: -
J gene: TRBJ1-2
V gene: TRBV4-2
CDR3 length: 15
CDR3 DNA: TGTGCCAGCAGCCAAGAAAAGTTACAGGGGGTGGCCTACACCTTC
CDR3 protein: CASSQEKLQGVAYTF

D gene: -
clone size: many
J gene: TRBJ2-3
V gene: TRBV29-1
CDR3 length: 13
CDR3 DNA: TGCAGCGTTGCTAGCGCTAGCACAGATACGCAGTATTTT
CDR3 protein: CSVASASTDTQYF

D gene: -
clone size: few
J gene: TRBJ1-6
V gene: TRBV7-9
CDR3 length: 13
CDR3 DNA: TGTGCCAGCAGCCCCTGGGCGGATTCACCCCTCCACTTT
CDR3 protein: CASSPWADSPLHF

D gene: TRBD2
clone size: -
J gene: TRBJ2-1
V gene: TRBV5-1
CDR3 length: 16
CDR3 DNA: TGCGCCAGCAGCCCGCGCGCTAGCGGGAGTTCGGATGAGCAGTTGTTC
CDR3 protein: CASSPRASGSSDEQLF

D gene: -
clone size: few
J gene: TRBJ1-5
V gene: TRBV2
CDR3 length: 14
CDR3 DNA: TGTGCCAGCAGACCGGACAGTTTAAATCAGCCCCAGCATTTT
CDR3 protein: CASRPDSLNQPQHF

D gene: TRBD1
clone size: -
J gene: TRBJ2-7
V gene: TRBV5-1
CDR3 length: 14
CDR3 DNA: TGCGCCAGCAGCTTGGAGGGACAGGCCTACGAGCAGTACTTC
CDR3 protein: CASSLEGQAYEQYF

D gene: -
clone size: few
J gene: TRBJ2-7
V gene: TRBV21-1
CDR3 length: 14
CDR3 DNA: TGTGCCAGCAGCAACCGGGACAGGAGCTACGAGCAGTACTTC
CDR3 protein: CASSNRDRSYEQYF

D gene: -
clone size: many
J gene: TRBJ2-3
V gene: TRBV10-3
CDR3 length: 15
CDR3 DNA: TGTGCCATCAGTGCTAGGCAGGCGCTCACAGATACGCAGTATTTT
CDR3 protein: CAISARQALTDTQYF

D gene: TRBD1
clone size: few
J gene: TRBJ2-1
V gene: TRBV7-2
CDR3 length: 13
CDR3 DNA: TGTGCCAGCAGAAACAGACAGGGCAGGGAGCAGTTCTTC
CDR3 protein: CASRNRQGREQFF

D gene: TRBD1
clone size: -
J gene: TRBJ2-6
V gene: TRBV6-2/TRBV6-3
CDR3 length: 19
CDR3 DNA: TGTGCCAGCAGGACCAGGGGGCGGCCCAGCAACTCTGGGGCCAACGTCCTGACTTTC
CDR3 protein: CASRTRGRPSNSGANVLTF

D gene: -
clone size: many
J gene: TRBJ2-3
V gene: TRBV9
CDR3 length: 16
CDR3 DNA: TGTGCCAGCAGAGCTAGCCAACCCGACAGCACAGATACGCAGTATTTT
CDR3 protein: CASRASQPDSTDTQYF

D gene: TRBD1
clone size: -
J gene: TRBJ1-5
V gene: TRBV3-1
CDR3 length: 14
CDR3 DNA: TGTGCCAGCAGCCCGACAGGGGCGGAGCAGCCCCAGCATTTT
CDR3 protein: CASSPTGAEQPQHF

D gene: -
clone size: -
J gene: TRBJ1-1
V gene: TRBV14
CDR3 length: 12
CDR3 DNA: TGTGCCAGCAGCCCAAGTCAAGCGGAAGCTTTCTTT
CDR3 protein: CASSPSQAEAFF

D gene: -
clone size: few
J gene: TRBJ2-2
V gene: TRBV19
CDR3 length: 13
CDR3 DNA: TGTGCCAGTATCCCCCAGGTTCCCGGGGAGCTGTTTTTT
CDR3 protein: CASIPQVPGELFF

D gene: TRBD2
clone size: many
J gene: TRBJ2-1
V gene: TRBV7-2
CDR3 length: 13
CDR3 DNA: TGTGCCAGCAGCTTAGAGACGGGACTAGGTCGGTTCTTC
CDR3 protein: CASSLETGLGRFF

D gene: -
clone size: few
J gene: TRBJ1-1
V gene: TRBV27
CDR3 length: 14
CDR3 DNA: TGTGCCAGCAGTTTGTCTTCACAGGGTTTGTATGCTTTCTTT
CDR3 protein: CASSLSSQGLYAFF